This T cell receptor beta chain was recorded in a study of T cells in Graves' hyperthyroidism and ophthalmopathy. Study background: Peripheral blood samples were taken at initial diagnosis, prior to any treatment.

Concerning this clonotype itself: Antigen: not known. A read error may explain this, as a much larger clone is one base away.

Study findings and constraints: Most expanded thyroid clonotypes above 0.001 recurred in blood.

Using RNA transcripts as the source, TCR beta CDR3 regions were amplified. HTBI primers were used for first-round RT-PCR of the TCR CDR3. TCRdb re-analysed the multiplex PCR reads in MiXCR, keeping a single row per CDR3 protein. Of about 840,000 distinct CDR3 sequences in the sample, roughly 40% were seen once. The specimen was blood. The sequence came from a man aged 18 to 30 with Graves' hyperthyroidism.

The CDR3 nucleotides are TGTGCCACCAGCAGGGGGGGCAGGGGGTCGGGCACTGAAGCTTTCTTT. This encodes CATSRGGRGSGTEAFF. The chain links TRBV13 to TRBJ1-1; TRBD1 matches 7 bases. The CDR3 loop spans 16 amino acids. Germline V gives CDR1 PRHDT, CDR2 FYEKMQ (reference sequence).